This T cell receptor beta chain was profiled in a study of blood T cell repertoires in COVID-19. Study-wide background: Acute-phase and convalescent COVID-19 samples originated in the United States, Italy and Spain. PBMCs, B-cell-depleted T cells, or T cells provided the cDNA or gDNA that made up the material.

The germline CDR1 and CDR2 sequences are SGHDT and YYEEEE. The ends lost 2 bases at V and 2 bases at J; junction bases unmatched: 5. This CDR3 is built from 15 residues. Seattle patient enrollment occurred during active infection, with longitudinal follow-up thereafter. Original methodology: Amplifying reference gene primers gave estimates of nucleated cell counts. Clones were sequenced by immunoSEQ multiplex PCR, and TCRdb holds only the in-frame ones, with some missing. V and J calls and clone size are those listed in that table; D and trimming were worked out from the DNA. The table has around 140,000 clones, more than 85% seen once.

The source material was peripheral blood. J is TRBJ2-7 and V is TRBV5-6; 9 bases align to TRBD1. This sequence was found in a man in his sixties with COVID-19, enrolled during active disease. The CDR3 spells CASSLRWDRAYEQYF. Here the CDR3 DNA reads TGTGCCAGCAGCTTAAGGTGGGACAGGGCCTACGAGCAGTACTTC.